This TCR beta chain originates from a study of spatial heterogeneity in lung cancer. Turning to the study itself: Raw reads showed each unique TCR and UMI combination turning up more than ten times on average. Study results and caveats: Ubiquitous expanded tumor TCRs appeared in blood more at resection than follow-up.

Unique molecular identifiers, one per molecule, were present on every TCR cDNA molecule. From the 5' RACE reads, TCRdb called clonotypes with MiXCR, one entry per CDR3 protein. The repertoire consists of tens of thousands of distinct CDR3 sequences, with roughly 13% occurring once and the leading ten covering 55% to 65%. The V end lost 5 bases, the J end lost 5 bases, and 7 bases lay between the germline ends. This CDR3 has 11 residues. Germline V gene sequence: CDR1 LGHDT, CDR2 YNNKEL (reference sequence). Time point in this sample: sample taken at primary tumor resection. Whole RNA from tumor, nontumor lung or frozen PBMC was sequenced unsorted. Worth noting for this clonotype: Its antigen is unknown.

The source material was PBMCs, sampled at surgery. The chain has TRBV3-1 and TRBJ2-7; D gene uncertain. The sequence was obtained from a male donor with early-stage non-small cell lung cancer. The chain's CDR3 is CASSSLHEQYF. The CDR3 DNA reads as TGTGCCAGCAGCTCTCTCCACGAGCAGTACTTC.